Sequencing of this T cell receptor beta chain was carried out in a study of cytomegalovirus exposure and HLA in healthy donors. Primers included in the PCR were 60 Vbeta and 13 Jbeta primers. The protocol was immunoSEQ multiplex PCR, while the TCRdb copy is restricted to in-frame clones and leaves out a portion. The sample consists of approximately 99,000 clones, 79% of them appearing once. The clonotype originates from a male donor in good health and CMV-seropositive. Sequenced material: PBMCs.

CDR3 loop: CASSIEEVGNTEAFF. The DNA for the CDR3 is TGTGCCAGTAGTATTGAGGAGGTGGGTAACACTGAAGCTTTCTTT. This sequence joins TRBV19 and TRBJ1-1; no definite D call. CDR1 and CDR2 from the germline V gene are LNHDA and SQIVND (reference sequence). The V end lost 3 bases, the J end lost 2 bases, and 13 bases lay between the germline ends. This CDR3 is built from 15 residues.